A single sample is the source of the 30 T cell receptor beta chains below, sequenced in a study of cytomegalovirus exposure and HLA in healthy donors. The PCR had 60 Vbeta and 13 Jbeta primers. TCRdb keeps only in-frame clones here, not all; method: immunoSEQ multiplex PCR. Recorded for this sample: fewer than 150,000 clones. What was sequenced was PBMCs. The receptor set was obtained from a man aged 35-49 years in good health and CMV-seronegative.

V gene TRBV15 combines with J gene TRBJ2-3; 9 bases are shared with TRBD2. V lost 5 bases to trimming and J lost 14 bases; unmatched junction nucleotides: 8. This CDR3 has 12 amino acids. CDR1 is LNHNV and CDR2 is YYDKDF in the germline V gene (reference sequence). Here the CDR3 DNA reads TGTGCCACCAGCGGAAGCGGGACTAGCCCGTATTTT. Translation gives CATSGSGTSPYF. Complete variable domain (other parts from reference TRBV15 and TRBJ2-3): DAMVIQNPRYQVTQFGKPVTLSCSQTLNHNVMYWYQQKSSQAPKLLFHYYDKDFNNEADTPDNFQSRRPNTSFCFLDIRSPGLGDTAMYLCATSGSGTSPYFGPGTRLTVL.

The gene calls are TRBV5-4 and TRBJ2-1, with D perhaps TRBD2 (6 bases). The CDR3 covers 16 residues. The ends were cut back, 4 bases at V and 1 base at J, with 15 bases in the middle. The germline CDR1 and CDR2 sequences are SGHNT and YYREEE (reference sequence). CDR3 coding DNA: TGTGCCAGCAGCGACCAGGAGCGGGTTTCCTACAATGAGCAGTTCTTC. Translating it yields CASSDQERVSYNEQFF.

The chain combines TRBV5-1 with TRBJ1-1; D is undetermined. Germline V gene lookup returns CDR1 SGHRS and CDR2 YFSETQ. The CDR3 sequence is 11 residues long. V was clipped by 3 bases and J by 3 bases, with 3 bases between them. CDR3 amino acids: CASSSDTEAFF. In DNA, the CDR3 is TGCGCCAGCAGCTCGGACACTGAAGCTTTCTTT.

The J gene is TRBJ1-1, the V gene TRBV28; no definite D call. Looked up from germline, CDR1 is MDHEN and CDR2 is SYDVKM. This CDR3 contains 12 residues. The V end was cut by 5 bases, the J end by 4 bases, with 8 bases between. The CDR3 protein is CASSIMATEAFF. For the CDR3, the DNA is TGTGCCAGCAGTATTATGGCCACTGAAGCTTTCTTT.

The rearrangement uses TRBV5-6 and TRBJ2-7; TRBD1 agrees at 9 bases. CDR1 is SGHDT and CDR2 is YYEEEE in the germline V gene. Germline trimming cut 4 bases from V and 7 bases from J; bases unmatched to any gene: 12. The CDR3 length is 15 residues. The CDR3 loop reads CASSGLGDREMEQYF. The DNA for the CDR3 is TGTGCCAGCAGCGGACTGGGGGACAGGGAAATGGAGCAGTACTTC. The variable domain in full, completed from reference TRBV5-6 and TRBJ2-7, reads DAGVTQSPTHLIKTRGQQVTLRCSPKSGHDTVSWYQQALGQGPQFIFQYYEEEERQRGNFPDRFSGHQFPNYSSELNVNALLLGDSALYLCASSGLGDREMEQYFGPGTRLTVT.

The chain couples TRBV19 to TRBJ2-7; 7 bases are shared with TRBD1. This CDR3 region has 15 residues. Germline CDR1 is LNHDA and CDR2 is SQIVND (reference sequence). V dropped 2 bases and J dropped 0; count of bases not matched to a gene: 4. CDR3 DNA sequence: TGTGCCAGTAGTATAAGACAGGGAAACTCCTACGAGCAGTACTTC. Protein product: CASSIRQGNSYEQYF.

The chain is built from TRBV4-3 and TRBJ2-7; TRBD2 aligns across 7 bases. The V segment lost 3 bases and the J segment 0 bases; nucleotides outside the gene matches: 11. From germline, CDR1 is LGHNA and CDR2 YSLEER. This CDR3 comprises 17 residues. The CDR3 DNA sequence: TGCGCCAGCAGCCAGACGATTCGGGGGGAGGCCTCCTACGAGCAGTACTTC. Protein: CASSQTIRGEASYEQYF.

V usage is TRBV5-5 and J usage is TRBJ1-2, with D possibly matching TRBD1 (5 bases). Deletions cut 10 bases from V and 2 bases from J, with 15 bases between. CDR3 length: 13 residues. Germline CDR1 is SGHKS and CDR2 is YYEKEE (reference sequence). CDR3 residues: CASAFQGNYGYTF. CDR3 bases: TGTGCCTCAGCTTTTCAGGGAAACTATGGCTACACCTTC. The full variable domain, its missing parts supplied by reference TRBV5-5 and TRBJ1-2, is DAGVTQSPTHLIKTRGQQVTLRCSPISGHKSVSWYQQVLGQGPQFIFQYYEKEERGRGNFPDRFSARQFPNYSSELNVNALLLGDSALYLCASAFQGNYGYTFGSGTRLTVV.

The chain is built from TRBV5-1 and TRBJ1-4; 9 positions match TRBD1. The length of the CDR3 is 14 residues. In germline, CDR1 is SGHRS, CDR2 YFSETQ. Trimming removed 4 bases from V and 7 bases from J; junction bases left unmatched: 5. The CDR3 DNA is TGCGCCAGCAGCACGGGACAGGGTGCTGAAAAACTGTTTTTT. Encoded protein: CASSTGQGAEKLFF.

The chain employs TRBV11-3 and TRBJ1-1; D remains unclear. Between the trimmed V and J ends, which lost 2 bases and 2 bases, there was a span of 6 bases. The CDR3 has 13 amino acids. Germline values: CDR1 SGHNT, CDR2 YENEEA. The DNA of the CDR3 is TGTGCCAGCAGCTTAACCACAAACACTGAAGCTTTCTTT. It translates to CASSLTTNTEAFF.

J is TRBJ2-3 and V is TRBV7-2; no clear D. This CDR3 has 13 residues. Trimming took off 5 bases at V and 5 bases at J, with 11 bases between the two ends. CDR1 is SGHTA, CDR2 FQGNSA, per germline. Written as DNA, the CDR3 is TGTGCCAGCAGCCCCCCACACAGAGATACGCAGTATTTT. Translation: CASSPPHRDTQYF.

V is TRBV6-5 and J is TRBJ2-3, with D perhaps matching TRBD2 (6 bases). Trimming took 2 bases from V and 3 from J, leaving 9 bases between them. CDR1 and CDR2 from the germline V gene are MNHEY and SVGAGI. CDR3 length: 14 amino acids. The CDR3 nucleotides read TGTGCCAGCAGTTACGTGGGGGGTACAGATACGCAGTATTTT. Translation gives CASSYVGGTDTQYF.

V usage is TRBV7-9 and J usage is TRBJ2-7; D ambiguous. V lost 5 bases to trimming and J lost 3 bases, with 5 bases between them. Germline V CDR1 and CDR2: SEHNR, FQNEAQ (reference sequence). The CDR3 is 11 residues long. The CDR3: CASSPIYEQYF. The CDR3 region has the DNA TGTGCCAGCAGCCCTATCTACGAGCAGTACTTC.

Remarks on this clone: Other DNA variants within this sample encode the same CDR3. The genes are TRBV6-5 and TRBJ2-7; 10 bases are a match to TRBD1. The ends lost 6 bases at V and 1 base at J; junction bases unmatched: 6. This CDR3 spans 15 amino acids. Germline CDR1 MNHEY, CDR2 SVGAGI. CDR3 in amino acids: CASSRGDRGSYEQYF. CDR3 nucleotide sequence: TGTGCCAGCAGCCGAGGGGACAGGGGTTCCTACGAGCAGTACTTC.

CDR3 residues: CASRLQGATSGGVYEQYF. The CDR3 nucleotides are TGCGCCAGTCGACTACAGGGGGCGACTAGCGGGGGAGTCTACGAGCAGTACTTC. This chain uses TRBV10-2 with TRBJ2-7, with 12 bases fitting TRBD2. V was pared by 9 bases and J by 3 bases, with 18 bases of the junction left unmatched. There are 18 residues in the CDR3. Germline V CDR1 and CDR2: WSHSY, SAAADI.

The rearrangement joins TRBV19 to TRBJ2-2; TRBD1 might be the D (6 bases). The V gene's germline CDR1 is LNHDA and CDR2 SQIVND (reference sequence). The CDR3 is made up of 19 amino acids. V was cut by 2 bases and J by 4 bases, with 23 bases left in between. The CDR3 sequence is CASSINVGQGLISTGELFF. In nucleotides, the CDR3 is TGTGCCAGTAGTATAAATGTAGGGCAGGGGCTAATAAGCACCGGGGAGCTGTTTTTT.

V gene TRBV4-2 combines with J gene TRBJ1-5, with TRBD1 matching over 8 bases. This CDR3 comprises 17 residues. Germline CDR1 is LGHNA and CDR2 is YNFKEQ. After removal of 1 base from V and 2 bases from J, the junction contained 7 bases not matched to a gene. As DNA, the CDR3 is TGTGCCAGCAGCCAAGTATTAGGACAGGGCGGCAATCAGCCCCAGCATTTT. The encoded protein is CASSQVLGQGGNQPQHF.

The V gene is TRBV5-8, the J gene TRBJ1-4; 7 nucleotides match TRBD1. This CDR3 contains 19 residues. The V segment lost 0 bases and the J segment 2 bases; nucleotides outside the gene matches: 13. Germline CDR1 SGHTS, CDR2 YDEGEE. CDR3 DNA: TGTGCCAGCAGCTTGGGGTGGAGGATACAGGGGAAGACTAATGAAAAACTGTTTTTT. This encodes CASSLGWRIQGKTNEKLFF.

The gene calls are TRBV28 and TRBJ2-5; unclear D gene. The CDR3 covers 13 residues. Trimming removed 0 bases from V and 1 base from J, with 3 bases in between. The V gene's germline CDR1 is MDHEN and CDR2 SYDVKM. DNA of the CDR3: TGTGCCAGCAGTTTATGGGCCCAAGAGACCCAGTACTTC. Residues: CASSLWAQETQYF.

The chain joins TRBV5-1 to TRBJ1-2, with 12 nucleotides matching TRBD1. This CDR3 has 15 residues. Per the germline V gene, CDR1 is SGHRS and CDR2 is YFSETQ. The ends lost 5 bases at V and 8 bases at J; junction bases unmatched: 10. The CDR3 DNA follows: TGCGCCAGCAGACCGGGACAGGGGGCCCCTGGGGGCTACACCTTC. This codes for CASRPGQGAPGGYTF.

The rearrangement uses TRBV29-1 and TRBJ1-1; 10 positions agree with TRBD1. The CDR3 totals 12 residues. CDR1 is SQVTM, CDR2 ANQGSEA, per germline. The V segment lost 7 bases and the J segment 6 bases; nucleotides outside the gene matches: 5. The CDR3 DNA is TGCAGCGCCGCGACAGGGGGCCCTGAAGCTTTCTTT. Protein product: CSAATGGPEAFF.

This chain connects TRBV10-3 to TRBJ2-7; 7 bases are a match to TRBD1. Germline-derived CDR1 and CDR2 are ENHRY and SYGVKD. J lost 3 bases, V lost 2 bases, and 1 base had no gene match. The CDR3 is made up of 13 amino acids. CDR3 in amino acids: CAISEGQVYEQYF. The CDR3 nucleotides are TGTGCCATCAGTGAGGGACAGGTCTACGAGCAGTACTTC.

CDR3 DNA: TGTGCCAGCAGCTCCCTAGCGGGGAGCTCCTACGAGCAGTACTTC. This encodes CASSSLAGSSYEQYF. This chain connects TRBV4-2 to TRBJ2-7; TRBD2 matches 9 bases. The CDR3 is 15 amino acids. Trimming cost V 5 bases and J 0 bases; bases outside gene matches: 5. The germline CDR1 and CDR2 sequences are LGHNA and YNFKEQ.

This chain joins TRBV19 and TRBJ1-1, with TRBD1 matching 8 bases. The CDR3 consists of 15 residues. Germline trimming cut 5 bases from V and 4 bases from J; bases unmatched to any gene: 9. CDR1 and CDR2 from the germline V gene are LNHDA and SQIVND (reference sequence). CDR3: CASSARTGIGTEAFF. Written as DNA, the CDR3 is TGTGCCAGTAGTGCTCGGACAGGGATAGGCACTGAAGCTTTCTTT.

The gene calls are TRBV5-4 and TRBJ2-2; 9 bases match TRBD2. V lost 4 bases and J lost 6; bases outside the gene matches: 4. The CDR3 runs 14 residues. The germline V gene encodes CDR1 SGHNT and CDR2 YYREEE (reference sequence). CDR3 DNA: TGTGCCAGCAGCAGGACTAGCGAGGCCGGGGAGCTGTTTTTT. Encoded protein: CASSRTSEAGELFF.

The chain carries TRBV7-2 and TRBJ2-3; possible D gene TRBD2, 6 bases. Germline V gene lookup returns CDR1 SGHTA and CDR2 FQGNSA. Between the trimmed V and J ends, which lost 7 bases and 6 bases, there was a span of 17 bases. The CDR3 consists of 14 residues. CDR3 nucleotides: TGTGCCAGCATCAGGAGGGCTATGGCGGATACGCAGTATTTT. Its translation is CASIRRAMADTQYF.

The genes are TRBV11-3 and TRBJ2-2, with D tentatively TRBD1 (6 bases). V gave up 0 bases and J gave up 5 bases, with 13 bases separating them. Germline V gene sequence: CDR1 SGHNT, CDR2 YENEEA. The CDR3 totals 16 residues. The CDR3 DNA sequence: TGTGCCAGCAGCTTAGAGACAGGAGGTCAAACCGGGGAGCTGTTTTTT. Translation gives CASSLETGGQTGELFF.

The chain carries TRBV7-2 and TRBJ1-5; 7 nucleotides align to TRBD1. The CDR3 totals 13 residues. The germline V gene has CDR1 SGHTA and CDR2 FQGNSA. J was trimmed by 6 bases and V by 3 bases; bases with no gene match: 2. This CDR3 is CASSLGDSQPQHF. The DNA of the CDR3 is TGTGCCAGCAGCTTGGGGGACAGTCAGCCCCAGCATTTT.

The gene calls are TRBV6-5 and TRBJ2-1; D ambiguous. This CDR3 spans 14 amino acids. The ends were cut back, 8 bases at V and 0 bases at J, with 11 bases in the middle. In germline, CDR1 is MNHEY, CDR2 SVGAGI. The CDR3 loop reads CASALGSSYNEQFF. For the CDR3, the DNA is TGTGCCAGCGCGCTAGGCAGCTCCTACAATGAGCAGTTCTTC.

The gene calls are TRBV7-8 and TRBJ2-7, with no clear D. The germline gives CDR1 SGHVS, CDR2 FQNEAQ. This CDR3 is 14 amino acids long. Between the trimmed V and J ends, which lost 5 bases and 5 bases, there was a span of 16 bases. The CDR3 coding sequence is TGTGCCAGCAGCCAAAGACGCCCACGGGACGAGCAGTACTTC. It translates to CASSQRRPRDEQYF.